The 10 T cell receptor beta chains presented below share a single source sample, sequenced in a study of T cell responses to AZD1222 COVID-19 vaccine. TCRdb keeps only in-frame clones here, not all; method: immunoSEQ multiplex PCR. The table lists roughly 67,000 clones, roughly 86% of them singletons. Here the sequenced sample was peripheral blood, taken on day 0 of AZD1222 vaccination. The receptors shown here come from an adult in good health.

The chain joins TRBV11-2 to TRBJ2-7; perhaps TRBD2 as D (6 bases). Germline V gives CDR1 SGHAT, CDR2 FQNNGV. V shed 5 bases and J shed 0 bases, with 11 bases lying between them. The CDR3 is made up of 14 amino acids. CDR3 in amino acids: CASSAGFSSYEQYF. CDR3 bases: TGTGCCAGCAGCGCGGGGTTCAGCTCCTACGAGCAGTACTTC.

This sequence joins TRBV2 and TRBJ1-1; the match to TRBD1 covers 9 bases. With V trimmed by 7 bases and J by 0 bases, 12 bases remained unmatched. Looked up from germline, CDR1 is SNHLY and CDR2 is FYNNEI. This CDR3 has 17 residues. CDR3 residues: CASKGEQGAVVNTEAFF. CDR3 coding DNA: TGTGCCAGCAAGGGGGAACAGGGGGCTGTGGTGAACACTGAAGCTTTCTTT.

This chain connects TRBV11-3 to TRBJ2-1; TRBD1 or TRBD2 may be the D gene (5 bases each). Germline CDR1 reads SGHNT; CDR2 reads YENEEA. This CDR3 has 15 amino acids. Trimming stripped 4 bases from V and 0 bases from J, with 10 bases between. CDR3 region: CASSSERGSYNEQFF. The CDR3 DNA is TGTGCCAGCAGCTCGGAGAGGGGCTCCTACAATGAGCAGTTCTTC.

The rearrangement links TRBV19 to TRBJ2-7, with 10 bases aligning to TRBD2. The germline V gene has CDR1 LNHDA and CDR2 SQIVND (reference sequence). The J segment lost 4 bases and the V segment lost 6 bases, leaving 6 bases of the junction unmatched. CDR3 length: 14 residues. The CDR3 protein is CASRAGTSVYEQYF. The CDR3 nucleotides are TGTGCCAGTAGGGCCGGGACTAGCGTGTACGAGCAGTACTTC. Together with reference TRBV19 and TRBJ2-7, the CDR3 gives the full variable domain: DGGITQSPKYLFRKEGQNVTLSCEQNLNHDAMYWYRQDPGQGLRLIYYSQIVNDFQKGDIAEGYSVSREKKESFPLTVTSAQKNPTAFYLCASRAGTSVYEQYFGPGTRLTVT.

The V gene is TRBV10-1, the J gene TRBJ1-6; TRBD1 matches 7 bases. Germline V gene lookup returns CDR1 WNHNN and CDR2 SYGVQD (reference sequence). J lost 5 bases, V lost 7 bases, and 8 bases had no gene match. This CDR3 is built from 15 residues. CDR3 residues: CASTDRDSNNSPLHF. CDR3 in DNA: TGCGCCAGCACCGACCGGGACAGCAATAATTCACCCCTCCACTTT.

This clone was found once. The V and J genes are TRBV9 and TRBJ2-5, with 13 bases that match TRBD2. In germline, CDR1 is SGDLS, CDR2 YYNGEE. J gave up 5 bases and V 4 bases, and 11 bases lay outside the gene matches. The CDR3 spans 17 residues. The CDR3 loop reads CASSLTSGRASGETQYF. The CDR3 DNA follows: TGTGCCAGCAGCCTAACTAGCGGGAGGGCCTCTGGGGAGACCCAGTACTTC.

V gene TRBV5-1 combines with J gene TRBJ1-1; TRBD1 aligns across 10 bases. V was pared by 6 bases and J by 3 bases, with 11 bases of the junction left unmatched. Per germline, CDR1 SGHRS and CDR2 YFSETQ. The CDR3 is 16 amino acids. The CDR3 region is CASIPSGTGVDTEAFF. The CDR3, as DNA: TGCGCCAGCATACCCTCCGGGACAGGGGTTGACACTGAAGCTTTCTTT.

V gene TRBV12-3 or TRBV12-4 combines with J gene TRBJ2-7; 8 bases fit TRBD2. The CDR3 is made up of 13 amino acids. J gave up 2 bases and V 7 bases, and 4 bases lay outside the gene matches. The CDR3 sequence: CASTHGRAYEQYF. CDR3 DNA sequence: TGTGCCAGCACGCACGGGAGGGCCTACGAGCAGTACTTC.

The chain uses TRBV18 and TRBJ2-6; 10 bases map to TRBD1. Per germline, CDR1 KGHSH and CDR2 LQKENI. The CDR3 covers 17 residues. The V segment lost 6 bases and the J segment 0 bases; nucleotides outside the gene matches: 5. Written as DNA, the CDR3 is TGTGCCAGCTCCTTGGGACAGGGGAGCTCTGGGGCCAACGTCCTGACTTTC. Protein sequence: CASSLGQGSSGANVLTF.

This clone showed up just a few times. CDR3 sequence: CASSPRGGNTEAFF. The CDR3 nucleotides are TGTGCCAGCAGCCCCCGAGGGGGGAACACTGAAGCTTTCTTT. V usage is TRBV7-2 and J usage is TRBJ1-1, with D maybe TRBD1 (6 bases). The CDR3 consists of 14 residues. Trimming took off 5 bases at V and 1 base at J, with 11 bases between the two ends. The V gene's germline CDR1 is SGHTA and CDR2 FQGNSA.